One and the same sample provided the 14 T cell receptor beta chains below, sequenced in a study of CD8 T cells in ankylosing spondylitis. General study results and limits: Characteristic of ankylosing spondylitis blood, it appeared, was a TCR beta motif comprising several highly homologous variants.

One entry per CDR3 protein results from TCRdb running MiXCR on the 5' RACE reads. Of some 800,000 distinct CDR3 sequences in the sample, roughly 12% were seen once. These receptors lack a known antigen. Material: blood, either unsorted or a sorted T cell fraction (not recorded which). All receptors come from a male donor with ankylosing spondylitis.

This clonotype has ten or more counts. The V call is TRBV20-1, the J call TRBJ1-2; D gene unclear. V was pared by 7 bases and J by 5 bases, with 17 bases between. This CDR3 has 13 amino acids. Germline values: CDR1 DFQATT, CDR2 SNEGSKA (reference sequence). CDR3 sequence reads: CSVPNREGYGYTF. The CDR3 DNA is TGCAGTGTTCCTAACCGAGAGGGATATGGCTACACCTTC.

This clonotype was found many times. This chain uses TRBV6-2 or TRBV6-3 with TRBJ2-3, with D maybe TRBD1 (5 bases). This CDR3 region has 16 residues. Germline CDR1 is MNHEY and CDR2 is SVGEGT. The V end was cut by 0 bases, the J end by 4 bases, with 14 bases between. Here the CDR3 DNA reads TGTGCCAGCAGTTACTCGGATTTAGCAGGGCCAGATACGCAGTATTTT. Residues: CASSYSDLAGPDTQYF.

The chain employs TRBV20-1 and TRBJ2-7, with TRBD2 identical over 9 bases. CDR3 length equals 14 residues. CDR1 DFQATT and CDR2 SNEGSKA come from the germline V gene (reference sequence). With 3 bases clipped from V and 5 bases from J, the junction kept 8 bases outside the gene matches. Written as DNA, the CDR3 is TGCAGTGCTAGTAGGGTAGCGGGGGCCGACGAGCAGTACTTC. Protein: CSASRVAGADEQYF.

CDR3 sequence: CSASSDAYEQYF. As DNA, the CDR3 is TGCAGTGCTAGCAGCGACGCCTACGAGCAGTACTTC. This sequence joins TRBV20-1 and TRBJ2-7; no firm D call. The CDR3 length is 12 residues. Per germline, CDR1 DFQATT and CDR2 SNEGSKA (reference sequence). V was shortened by 3 bases and J by 2 bases, with 8 bases between the two germline ends.

This rearrangement joins TRBV6-4 to TRBJ2-6, with a weak D call TRBD1 (6 bases). In germline, CDR1 is MRHNA, CDR2 SNTAGT. This CDR3 is built from 17 residues. V was trimmed by 5 bases and J by 0 bases, leaving 14 bases between them. The chain's CDR3 is CASSRDKLHSGANVLTF. CDR3 nucleotide sequence: TGTGCCAGCAGTAGGGACAAGCTCCACTCTGGGGCCAACGTCCTGACTTTC.

Concerning this clonotype: A much larger clone lies one base from this, so it may be a read error. V gene TRBV12-3 or TRBV12-4 combines with J gene TRBJ2-7; 7 bases match TRBD1. The CDR3 sequence is 14 residues long. As DNA, the CDR3 is TGTGCCAGCACTTTAGGGGACAGCTCCTACGAGCAGTACTTC. Its protein is CASTLGDSSYEQYF.

This clonotype has just a few counts. The V call is TRBV7-9, the J call TRBJ1-4; D is unclear. This CDR3 contains 15 residues. The germline V gene has CDR1 SEHNR and CDR2 FQNEAQ (reference sequence). The V end lost 5 bases, the J end lost 3 bases, and 13 bases lay between the germline ends. The DNA for the CDR3 is TGTGCCAGCAGCCCAACAGCGACGGCTAATGAAAAACTGTTTTTT. Its translation: CASSPTATANEKLFF.

This clonotype occurred many times. This chain connects TRBV20-1 to TRBJ2-1, with D uncertain. The CDR3 loop spans 10 amino acids. Germline CDR1 is DFQATT and CDR2 is SNEGSKA (reference sequence). The V end was cut by 2 bases, the J end by 8 bases, with 4 bases between. The CDR3 region is CSARSDEQFF. For the CDR3, the DNA is TGCAGTGCTAGAAGTGATGAGCAGTTCTTC.

This clonotype turned up a few times. In DNA form, the CDR3 reads TGTGCCAGCAGCCCCAGTTGGACTACCTACGAGCAGTACTTC. Translated: CASSPSWTTYEQYF. The chain links TRBV11-1 to TRBJ2-7; tentative D call: TRBD2 (6 bases). Germline-derived CDR1 and CDR2 are SGHAT and FQDESV (reference sequence). The germline V and J ends were trimmed by 5 bases and 2 bases, with 13 bases remaining between them. There are 14 residues in the CDR3.

This clonotype was picked up many times. In DNA, the CDR3 is TGTGCCAGCAGTGCCCTGGGGGGTGAGACCCAGTACTTC. Protein sequence: CASSALGGETQYF. The rearrangement uses TRBV12-3 or TRBV12-4 and TRBJ2-5; a weak D match, TRBD2 (6 bases). The CDR3 contains 13 residues. The V end was cut by 5 bases, the J end by 5 bases, with 12 bases between.

This clonotype was recorded a few times. The rearrangement uses TRBV20-1 and TRBJ2-5; possibly TRBD2 for D (6 bases). Germline lookup yields CDR1 DFQATT and CDR2 SNEGSKA (reference sequence). The CDR3 length is 14 residues. Between the trimmed V and J ends, which lost 3 bases and 0 bases, there was a span of 11 bases. Here the CDR3 DNA reads TGCAGTGCTAGGGGCCTAGCGTACCAAGAGACCCAGTACTTC. It encodes CSARGLAYQETQYF.

This clonotype was seen only a few times. The chain carries TRBV6-5 and TRBJ1-2; D gene ambiguous. Per the germline V gene, CDR1 is MNHEY and CDR2 is SVGAGI. The length of the CDR3 is 14 residues. The ends were cut back, 0 bases at V and 8 bases at J, with 13 bases in the middle. Here the CDR3 reads CASSYSFGGEGYTF. The CDR3 nucleotides read TGTGCCAGCAGTTACTCGTTCGGAGGCGAGGGCTACACCTTC.

This clonotype was found a few times. The V call is TRBV13, the J call TRBJ2-7, with a possible D match to TRBD2 (5 bases). V was clipped by 1 base and J by 5 bases, with 15 bases between them. The CDR3 length is 15 residues. The germline V gene encodes CDR1 PRHDT and CDR2 FYEKMQ (reference sequence). CDR3 sequence: CASSLEPGTLHEQYF. The CDR3 DNA reads TGTGCCAGCAGCTTAGAGCCGGGAACACTCCACGAGCAGTACTTC. Drawing the rest from reference TRBV13 and TRBJ2-7, the complete variable domain is AAGVIQSPRHLIKEKRETATLKCYPIPRHDTVYWYQQGPGQDPQFLISFYEKMQSDKGSIPDRFSAQQFSDYHSELNMSSLELGDSALYFCASSLEPGTLHEQYFGPGTRLTVT.

The rearrangement links TRBV20-1 to TRBJ2-7; 8 positions match TRBD1. Germline loops: CDR1 DFQATT, CDR2 SNEGSKA (reference sequence). After removal of 4 bases from V and 3 bases from J, the junction contained 8 bases not matched to a gene. The CDR3 is made up of 14 amino acids. The chain's CDR3 is CSATDRGSHYEQYF. For the CDR3, the DNA is TGCAGTGCTACCGACAGGGGAAGTCACTACGAGCAGTACTTC.